This T cell receptor beta chain was observed in a study of regulatory T cells in long-lasting Graves disease. Study-wide results and caveats: The study found lower TCR diversity in persistent Graves' patients than in newly diagnosed ones.

Germline CDR1 is SGHVS and CDR2 is FQNEAQ. CDR3 size: 16 residues. V gave up 0 bases and J gave up 2 bases, with 12 bases separating them. Building of the TCR beta libraries involved iRepertoire HTBI primers and Arm-PCR of CDR3 regions. MiXCR, applied by TCRdb to the multiplex PCR reads, yields one record per CDR3 protein. This table holds 400,000 to 500,000 distinct CDR3 sequences, about a sixth found once. Noted time point: newly diagnosed GD, antithyroid drugs for less than 3 months. TCR sequences were obtained from RNA taken from PBMCs. This clonotype was seen repeatedly, ten times or more. Its specificity is unknown. This sample also belongs to another study, concerning T cells in Graves' hyperthyroidism and ophthalmopathy. This second report adds: Also found in blood were most expanded thyroid clonotypes above 0.001. In simple terms, a model built on 13 V-J features told ophthalmopathy apart from stable hyperthyroidism.

The receptor's source is a woman aged 18-30 years with Graves disease. This chain uses TRBV7-8 with TRBJ2-3, with a possible D match to TRBD1 (5 bases). The sequenced sample was peripheral blood mononuclear cells (PBMCs), obtained at new diagnosis, from a patient treated with antithyroid drugs. In nucleotides, the CDR3 is TGTGCCAGCAGCTTAGCCCTTGACAGTCTCACAGATACGCAGTATTTT. Translation: CASSLALDSLTDTQYF.